This T cell receptor (beta chain) emerged from a study of blood T cell repertoires in COVID-19 (dated by TCRdb to the early 2020s). With regard to the full study: The collaborator samples originated in the United States, Italy and Spain and spanned the acute and convalescent phases of COVID-19. The samples were drawn from two sources: the first 160 participants of the ongoing ImmuneRACE study, and fewer than 1,500 subjects contributed by 6 global collaborators. The material from the prospective study consisted of cDNA or gDNA derived from T cells, B-cell-depleted T cells, or PBMCs. Sample metadata almost always included a de-identified subject ID, COVID-19 status, age in years and sex. The dataset comprised deeply sampled blood TCRbeta repertoires from subjects exposed to, actively infected with, or recovered from COVID-19. The repertoires were made available in a free public database intended to serve as a resource for research on the immune response to SARS-CoV-2. Where available, HLA class I and class II types were obtained from metadata supplied by the sample provider rather than from assay-based typing. Results and caveats for the whole study, not just this receptor: The quantity of clinical and demographic metadata differed by source and by participant and was supplied without curation.

Concerning this clone: What this receptor recognizes is not known. No much larger clone is present one base from it, and per-base qualities are unavailable.

Enrolling through a virtual design, the prospective study's participants ranged in age from roughly 18 to 100 years and lived across roughly 23 United States geographic areas. To assign participants to cohorts, the prospective study relied on clinical history that participants themselves reported in a screening survey and a study questionnaire. ImmuneRACE Cohort 3 recovered participants were defined by two consecutive negative NP/OP PCR tests, healthcare professional clearance, or symptom resolution. In the prospective study, mobile phlebotomists collected whole blood, serum and a nasopharyngeal or oropharyngeal swab from each participant. Participants in the prospective study had the option to provide additional blood draws and questionnaires over an approximately 2-month period. Prospective study blood samples were shipped either frozen or at room temperature before DNA extraction. TCRbeta CDR3 regions were amplified from genomic DNA by means of the immunoSEQ Assay, a bias-controlled multiplex PCR. Processing in the source paper ran as follows. The number of nucleated cells in each sample was estimated by amplification of reference gene primers within the assay. To quantify the absolute abundance of each unique TCRbeta CDR3 rearrangement, sequence reads were collapsed and filtered. Productive Simpson clonality was computed per sample as the square root of Simpson's diversity index over productive rearrangements. TCRdb obtained this table from immuneACCESS and retained in-frame rearrangements with V and J assigned. These tables miss some clones; where compared with another copy, unresolved V genes account for less than half of the shortfall, and the remainder is unexplained. D and trimming were read from the DNA, whereas the V and J calls and clone size are those reported in that table. The sample table contains some 200,000 clones; only one count was recorded for 70% to 90% of them. 7.5% to 10% of the sample is taken by the ten largest.

The origin of this receptor is a man aged 35 to 55 who had recovered from COVID-19. Material for sequencing was PBMCs or T cells enriched from blood (not recorded which).

The base sequence is TGCGCCAGCAGCTTGGTAGTCCAGGGGCCAGAAACTGAAGCTTTCTTT. It specifies CASSLVVQGPETEAFF. Recombination linked TRBV5-1 to TRBJ1-1; a weak D assignment points to TRBD1 (6 bases agree). The CDR1 and CDR2 encoded by the germline V gene are SGHRS and YFSETQ. From its cysteine to its phenylalanine, the CDR3 spans 16 amino acids. Only the CDR3 region is kept as DNA, spanning 48 bases read in frame from base 1. V is reduced by 0 bases and J by 5 bases, leaving a spacing of 17 bases between them. Full variable domain (CDR3 extended with the reference TRBV5-1 and TRBJ1-1 proteins): KAGVTQTPRYLIKTRGQQVTLSCSPISGHRSVSWYQQTPGQGLQFLFEYFSETQRNKGNFPGRFSGRQFSNSRSEMNVSTLELGDSALYLCASSLVVQGPETEAFFGQGTRLTVV.